This TCR beta chain was recovered during a study of T-cell memory formation after mild COVID-19. Across the whole study: Most TCR clusters belonged to a single donor. Findings of the study overall: Researchers found some responding clones in pre-infection memory, a sign that cross-reactive memory joined. Day 15 to 85 contractors were CD4/CD8 balanced; later expanders leaned CD4+. CD8+ contracting clones occupied EMRA, while CD4+ ones occupied mainly CM and EM.

This clonotype was seen at least ten times. Its antigen is currently unknown. With 5 bases removed from V and 11 bases from J, the gap between germline ends came to 18 bases. The CDR3 length is 13 residues. TCRdb re-called the 5' RACE reads with MiXCR, one entry per CDR3 protein. The data show just under 550,000 distinct CDR3 sequences, with around 21% seen just once and approximately 12% held by the top ten. Sequencing was done on a sample of PBMCs or a T cell subset sorted from them (not recorded which). The chain recombines TRBV12-3 or TRBV12-4 with TRBJ1-1; possible D gene TRBD1, 6 bases. This clonotype originated in an adult woman who had mild COVID-19 (a few samples of this study predate the infection). Cell type and time point are not known. The CDR3 is CASSPQGGGRAFF. The CDR3 DNA reads TGTGCCAGCAGTCCTCAAGGGGGGGGACGTGCTTTCTTT.